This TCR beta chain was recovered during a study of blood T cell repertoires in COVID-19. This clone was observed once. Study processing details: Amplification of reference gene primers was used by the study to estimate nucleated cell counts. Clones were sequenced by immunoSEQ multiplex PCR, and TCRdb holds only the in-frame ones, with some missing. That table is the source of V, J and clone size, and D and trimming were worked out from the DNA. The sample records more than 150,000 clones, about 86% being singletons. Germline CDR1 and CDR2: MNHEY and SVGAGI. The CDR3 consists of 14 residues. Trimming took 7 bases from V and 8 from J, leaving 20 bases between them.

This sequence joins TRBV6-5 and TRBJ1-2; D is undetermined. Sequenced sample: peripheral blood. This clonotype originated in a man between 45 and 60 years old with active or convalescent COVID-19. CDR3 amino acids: CASNRRGIRWGYTF. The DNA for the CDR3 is TGTGCCAGCAATCGGAGAGGGATCCGCTGGGGCTACACCTTC.